This T cell receptor beta chain was recorded in a study of Ad26.COV2.S vaccination and SARS-CoV-2 variants. Notes on the study in general: Marked by substantial breadth, spike-specific CD8+ and CD4+ T cell responses were reportedly seen after vaccination.

With 1 base removed from V and 7 bases from J, the gap between germline ends came to 14 bases. The CDR3 has 16 amino acids. Germline V lookup: CDR1 LNHDA, CDR2 SQIVND (reference sequence). Assay used: immunoSEQ multiplex PCR; TCRdb lists only in-frame clones, some missing. The repertoire consists of 300,000 to 350,000 clones, with roughly 89% occurring once and the leading ten covering approximately 5%. Treatment: about 20 received Ad26.COV2.S at low or high dose, single or two shots; roughly five received placebo; per-sample allocation not given. Following the first vaccine or placebo injection, samples were taken on day 63. Worth noting for this clone: Antigen specificity is unknown.

The specimen was peripheral blood, collected in a trial of Ad26.COV2.S vaccine versus placebo. The sequence was obtained from a person between 18 and 59 years old who received the Ad26.COV2.S COVID-19 vaccine or a placebo. The gene calls are TRBV19 and TRBJ1-6; D call uncertain. Here the CDR3 DNA reads TGTGCCAGTAGTATAGCGAGACTTGCAAACAATTCACCCCTCCACTTT. Its translation is CASSIARLANNSPLHF.